What follows are 24 T cell receptor beta chains derived from one specimen sequenced in a study of siplizumab effects on memory and regulatory T cells. Measured with immunoSEQ multiplex PCR; TCRdb has only the in-frame clones, and not every one. Of 110,000 or so clones listed, approximately 94% are singletons. The sequenced sample consisted of CD4+ T cells sorted from blood. These receptors were obtained from a human donor in good health.

J is TRBJ2-4 and V is TRBV5-4; perhaps D is TRBD1 or TRBD2 (5 bases each). Germline assignment: CDR1 SGHNT and CDR2 YYREEE (reference sequence). V was trimmed by 0 bases and J by 3 bases, leaving 19 bases between them. CDR3 size: 18 residues. The CDR3 is CASSLGSMGFGGKNIQYF. The CDR3 nucleotides are TGTGCCAGCAGCTTGGGTTCGATGGGTTTTGGGGGCAAAAACATTCAGTACTTC.

The gene calls are TRBV2 and TRBJ2-2, with TRBD1 matching 8 bases. The CDR3 has 16 residues. Germline CDR1 and CDR2: SNHLY and FYNNEI. V was pared by 4 bases and J by 6 bases, with 10 bases of the junction left unmatched. The CDR3 here is CASSGQTGVLAGELFF. DNA for the CDR3: TGTGCCAGCAGTGGCCAGACAGGGGTACTGGCCGGGGAGCTGTTTTTT. Full variable domain (missing parts from reference TRBV2 and TRBJ2-2): EPEVTQTPSHQVTQMGQEVILRCVPISNHLYFYWYRQILGQKVEFLVSFYNNEISEKSEIFDDQFSVERPDGSNFTLKIRSTKLEDSAMYFCASSGQTGVLAGELFFGEGSRLTVL.

This clone appeared a few times. This chain connects TRBV6-5 to TRBJ1-2; D remains unclear. V was clipped by 6 bases and J by 4 bases, with 15 bases between them. The CDR3 has 14 amino acids. Germline assignment: CDR1 MNHEY and CDR2 SVGAGI. The chain's CDR3 is CASRPPQSLYGYTF. CDR3 nucleotide sequence: TGTGCCAGCAGGCCACCACAGAGTCTCTATGGCTACACCTTC.

The chain has TRBV6-1 and TRBJ2-3, with 7 nucleotides matching TRBD1. The length of the CDR3 is 15 residues. Trimming took 7 bases from V and 0 from J; bases not matched to a gene: 7. The V gene's germline CDR1 is MNHNS and CDR2 SASEGT. CDR3 in DNA: TGTGCCAGCACCACAAGACAGGGAAGCACAGATACGCAGTATTTT. Translated: CASTTRQGSTDTQYF.

In its sample, this clone was seen a few times. The chain links TRBV19 to TRBJ2-7; 7 bases align to TRBD2. V dropped 6 bases and J dropped 6; count of bases not matched to a gene: 14. The CDR3 loop spans 15 amino acids. The germline CDR1 and CDR2 sequences are LNHDA and SQIVND (reference sequence). In DNA form, the CDR3 reads TGTGCCAGTAGACACTCCGGGACTAATTCCGGCGAGCAGTACTTC. This translates into CASRHSGTNSGEQYF. The variable domain in full, with the rest retrieved from reference TRBV19 and TRBJ2-7, is DGGITQSPKYLFRKEGQNVTLSCEQNLNHDAMYWYRQDPGQGLRLIYYSQIVNDFQKGDIAEGYSVSREKKESFPLTVTSAQKNPTAFYLCASRHSGTNSGEQYFGPGTRLTVT.

The V call is TRBV27, the J call TRBJ2-2; D not resolved. Germline V gives CDR1 MNHEY, CDR2 SMNVEV (reference sequence). The V and J ends lost 4 bases and 2 bases respectively, with 2 bases between them. There are 12 residues in the CDR3. The CDR3, as DNA: TGTGCCAGCAGTTACAACACCGGGGAGCTGTTTTTT. Residues: CASSYNTGELFF.

The V call is TRBV25-1, the J call TRBJ1-6, with 7 bases that match TRBD1. With 2 bases clipped from V and 5 bases from J, the junction kept 6 bases outside the gene matches. Germline CDR1 MGHDK, CDR2 SYGVNS. CDR3 length equals 16 residues. DNA for the CDR3: TGTGCCAGCAGTGAAGGTGCAGGGGGTAATAATTCACCCCTCCACTTT. This sequence encodes CASSEGAGGNNSPLHF.

The chain recombines TRBV2 with TRBJ1-5; tentative D call: TRBD1 (6 bases). Germline CDR1 SNHLY, CDR2 FYNNEI. This CDR3 spans 16 amino acids. The germline V and J ends were trimmed by 8 bases and 1 base, with 18 bases remaining between them. CDR3 nucleotides: TGTGCCAGCCGACTTCGCAGGGGTGAAAGCAATCAGCCCCAGCATTTT. Amino acid sequence: CASRLRRGESNQPQHF.

On this clone itself: Within the sample, other DNA sequences also encode this same CDR3. The chain uses TRBV18 and TRBJ2-7, with a possible D match to TRBD1 (5 bases). Germline V lookup: CDR1 KGHSH, CDR2 LQKENI. The germline V and J ends were trimmed by 0 bases and 3 bases, with 9 bases remaining between them. The CDR3 runs 14 residues. The CDR3: CASSPPGQNYEQYF. The CDR3, as DNA: TGTGCCAGCTCACCACCGGGGCAGAACTACGAGCAGTACTTC.

This chain uses TRBV29-1 with TRBJ2-3; TRBD1 matches 12 bases. Germline CDR1 is SQVTM and CDR2 is ANQGSEA. V was clipped by 6 bases and J by 4 bases; unmatched bases: 2. The CDR3 has 13 residues. The CDR3, as DNA: TGCAGCGTGGGACAGGGGGCGGCAGATACGCAGTATTTT. It encodes CSVGQGAADTQYF.

The chain is built from TRBV10-1 and TRBJ2-7; 11 bases agree with TRBD2. CDR3 length: 24 residues. Trimming removed 0 bases from V and 4 bases from J; junction bases left unmatched: 29. CDR1 is WNHNN and CDR2 is SYGVQD in the germline V gene (reference sequence). This chain's CDR3 is CASSESRETGGSSGRTQMTYEQYF. CDR3 nucleotide sequence: TGCGCCAGCAGTGAGTCGAGGGAGACAGGAGGATCTAGCGGGAGGACCCAGATGACTTACGAGCAGTACTTC.

The CDR3 DNA reads TGTGCCAGCAGCTCATCGACAGGGGGCGTCGTGGTTAACTATGGCTACACCTTC. This codes for CASSSSTGGVVVNYGYTF. This chain connects TRBV5-4 to TRBJ1-2; 10 nucleotides line up with TRBD1. V shed 3 bases, J shed 1 base, and the junction held 12 bases outside the gene matches. Germline V CDR1 and CDR2: SGHNT, YYREEE (reference sequence). The CDR3 extends over 18 amino acids.

On this clone itself: This sample includes further DNA sequences coding for the same CDR3. J is TRBJ2-7 and V is TRBV15; unclear D gene. The germline CDR1 and CDR2 sequences are LNHNV and YYDKDF (reference sequence). Trimming removed 0 bases at V and 4 bases at J, with 4 bases between. The CDR3 is made up of 12 amino acids. CDR3 sequence reads: CATSRDRYEQYF. The CDR3 DNA sequence: TGTGCCACCAGCAGAGATCGGTACGAGCAGTACTTC.

The chain has TRBV6-1 and TRBJ2-5; D unresolved. The germline V and J ends were trimmed by 8 bases and 3 bases, with 7 bases remaining between them. The CDR3 is made up of 11 amino acids. CDR1 MNHNS and CDR2 SASEGT come from the germline V gene. CDR3 in DNA: TGTGCCAGCTCACCGAAAGAGACCCAGTACTTC. This gives the protein CASSPKETQYF.

V is TRBV4-1 and J is TRBJ1-6; D not resolved. CDR3 size: 13 residues. The germline V and J ends were trimmed by 0 bases and 10 bases, with 7 bases remaining between them. Germline-derived CDR1 and CDR2 are MGHRA and YSYEKL. This CDR3 is CASSQEAPSPLHF. CDR3 coding DNA: TGCGCCAGCAGCCAAGAGGCCCCCTCACCCCTCCACTTT.

The J gene is TRBJ2-7, the V gene TRBV5-1; D gene uncertain. The germline gives CDR1 SGHRS, CDR2 YFSETQ. This CDR3 region has 13 residues. The V end was cut by 0 bases, the J end by 5 bases, with 9 bases between. The CDR3 coding sequence is TGCGCCAGCAGCTTGGGGCCATCCGACGAGCAGTACTTC. Its translation: CASSLGPSDEQYF.

This chain connects TRBV5-4 to TRBJ2-1; 11 bases are shared with TRBD2. The CDR3 spans 16 residues. V lost 4 bases and J lost 7; bases outside the gene matches: 10. From germline, CDR1 is SGHNT and CDR2 YYREEE (reference sequence). The CDR3 region has the DNA TGTGCCAGCAGCGATTTAGCGGGAGGGCCCCGGAATGAGCAGTTCTTC. Translation gives CASSDLAGGPRNEQFF.

The rearrangement links TRBV7-3 to TRBJ2-3; TRBD2 is a possible D gene (7 bases). CDR1 is SGHTA, CDR2 FQGTGA, per germline. Trimming pared 2 bases from V and 2 bases from J, leaving 14 bases between. This CDR3 is built from 16 residues. The DNA for the CDR3 is TGTGCCAGCAGCTTAGGGGCGGGGGCCTCCACAGATACGCAGTATTTT. This sequence encodes CASSLGAGASTDTQYF.

This sequence joins TRBV30 and TRBJ1-2, with 8 positions matching TRBD1. The CDR3 is made up of 12 amino acids. V lost 2 bases, J lost 7 bases, and 3 bases stayed unmatched. CDR1 and CDR2 from the germline V gene are GTSNPN and SVGIG (reference sequence). CDR3 sequence (DNA): TGTGCCTGGAGTCAACAGGGGGGTGGCTACACCTTC. Amino acids: CAWSQQGGGYTF. Full variable domain (rest looked up from reference TRBV30 and TRBJ1-2): SQTIHQWPATLVQPVGSPLSLECTVEGTSNPNLYWYRQAAGRGLQLLFYSVGIGQISSEVPQNLSASRPQDRQFILSSKKLLLSDSGFYLCAWSQQGGGYTFGSGTRLTVV.

This clone has just a few counts. The J gene is TRBJ1-5, the V gene TRBV19, with 11 nucleotides matching TRBD1. The germline V gene encodes CDR1 LNHDA and CDR2 SQIVND (reference sequence). The trim removed 4 bases at V and 7 bases at J, leaving 12 bases unmatched. The CDR3 is 17 residues long. CDR3: CASSTLSRDRGRQPQHF. In DNA form, the CDR3 reads TGTGCCAGTAGTACGTTGTCCCGGGACAGGGGGAGGCAGCCCCAGCATTTT.

The rearrangement joins TRBV5-4 to TRBJ2-7, with D possibly being TRBD1 (5 bases). This CDR3 comprises 13 residues. Germline CDR1 is SGHNT and CDR2 is YYREEE (reference sequence). The V end lost 0 bases, the J end lost 6 bases, and 10 bases lay between the germline ends. The CDR3 is CASSLEAGREQYF. CDR3 DNA: TGTGCCAGCAGCTTGGAGGCAGGGCGCGAGCAGTACTTC.

The chain combines TRBV29-1 with TRBJ2-1; TRBD2 is a possible D gene (7 bases). V lost 7 bases, J lost 4 bases, and 20 bases lay in between. The CDR3 consists of 15 residues. CDR1 is SQVTM, CDR2 ANQGSEA, per germline. The DNA for the CDR3 is TGCAGCGCCAGTATTCGGGGGGCTAGTTACAATGAGCAGTTCTTC. It is translated as CSASIRGASYNEQFF.

This sequence joins TRBV14 and TRBJ1-4, with a tentative D call TRBD1 (6 bases). Trimming shortened V by 5 bases and J by 13 bases, and 17 bases separated the two germline ends. The CDR3 contains 13 residues. From germline, CDR1 is SGHDN and CDR2 FVKESK. CDR3 nucleotide sequence: TGTGCCAGCAGCTCTACCACAGGGACGCTACTGTTTTTT. Translation: CASSSTTGTLLFF. Supplemented by reference TRBV14 and TRBJ1-4, the full variable domain reads EAGVTQFPSHSVIEKGQTVTLRCDPISGHDNLYWYRRVMGKEIKFLLHFVKESKQDESGMPNNRFLAERTGGTYSTLKVQPAELEDSGVYFCASSSTTGTLLFFGSGTQLSVL.

This clone was recorded once. The chain carries TRBV19 and TRBJ2-7; D is undetermined. Trimming shortened V by 8 bases and J by 3 bases, and 8 bases separated the two germline ends. Germline V gene sequence: CDR1 LNHDA, CDR2 SQIVND (reference sequence). The CDR3 contains 11 residues. CDR3 amino acids: CASGQFYEQYF. DNA for the CDR3: TGTGCCAGTGGCCAGTTCTACGAGCAGTACTTC. The full variable domain, with the rest looked up from reference TRBV19 and TRBJ2-7, is DGGITQSPKYLFRKEGQNVTLSCEQNLNHDAMYWYRQDPGQGLRLIYYSQIVNDFQKGDIAEGYSVSREKKESFPLTVTSAQKNPTAFYLCASGQFYEQYFGPGTRLTVT.